One and the same sample provided the 17 T cell receptor beta chains below, sequenced in a study of identical twins. TCRdb analysed the 5' RACE reads with MiXCR anew, one entry per CDR3 protein. This table has about 730,000 distinct CDR3 sequences, around 20% appearing once. These data also formed part of another study, on T cells expressing NK-cell markers.

The material sequenced was PBMCs. These receptors were taken from a woman between 18 and 29 years old in good health.

In its sample, this clonotype was seen a few times. One end of the junction does not line up with germline, which may come from a read error. The genes are TRBV2 and TRBJ2-7; no firm D call. Germline V gene data show CDR1 as SNHLY and CDR2 as FYNNEI. The CDR3 runs 11 residues. The CDR3: CASSASHEQYF. CDR3 nucleotide sequence: TGTGCCAGCAGTGCCTCCCACGAGCAGTACTTC.

This clonotype turned up a few times. The rearrangement joins TRBV7-2 to TRBJ2-7, with TRBD1 matching 9 bases. This CDR3 has 16 amino acids. V dropped 4 bases and J dropped 6; count of bases not matched to a gene: 13. Germline CDR1 and CDR2: SGHTA and FQGNSA. CDR3 DNA: TGTGCCAGCAGCTGGGCCGGGACAGGGTTGGGCAGCGAGCAGTACTTC. Its protein is CASSWAGTGLGSEQYF. The complete variable domain, with remaining parts taken from reference TRBV7-2 and TRBJ2-7, reads GAGVSQSPSNKVTEKGKDVELRCDPISGHTALYWYRQSLGQGLEFLIYFQGNSAPDKSGLPSDRFSAERTGGSVSTLTIQRTQQEDSAVYLCASSWAGTGLGSEQYFGPGTRLTVT.

The chain recombines TRBV7-3 with TRBJ2-3; D perhaps matches TRBD1 (5 bases). CDR3 length equals 14 residues. V dropped 7 bases and J dropped 4 bases, with 15 bases sitting between them. CDR1 and CDR2 from the germline V gene are SGHTA and FQGTGA. CDR3 loop: CASTLGVGPDTQYF. DNA for the CDR3: TGTGCCAGCACCCTGGGCGTGGGGCCAGATACGCAGTATTTT. Looking up the rest from reference TRBV7-3 and TRBJ2-3 gives the full variable domain: GAGVSQTPSNKVTEKGKYVELRCDPISGHTALYWYRQSLGQGPEFLIYFQGTGAADDSGLPNDRFFAVRPEGSVSTLKIQRTERGDSAVYLCASTLGVGPDTQYFGPGTRLTVL.

V is TRBV7-2 and J is TRBJ1-1; unclear D gene. Germline V lookup: CDR1 SGHTA, CDR2 FQGNSA. The CDR3 has 14 amino acids. V was shortened by 5 bases and J by 4 bases, with 14 bases between the two germline ends. The CDR3 spells CASSAAILSTEAFF. The CDR3 coding sequence is TGTGCCAGCAGCGCAGCCATCCTTAGCACTGAAGCTTTCTTT.

This clonotype was counted only a few times. The gene calls are TRBV12-3 or TRBV12-4 and TRBJ2-1, with 13 positions matching TRBD2. V was pared by 6 bases and J by 7 bases, with 3 bases of the junction left unmatched. The CDR3 length is 14 residues. The CDR3 is CASRLAGGSNEQFF. The CDR3 region has the DNA TGTGCCAGCAGACTAGCGGGGGGGAGTAATGAGCAGTTCTTC.

The chain links TRBV20-1 to TRBJ2-7, with 7 bases fitting TRBD1. Trimming took 4 bases from V and 3 from J; bases not matched to a gene: 6. From germline, CDR1 is DFQATT and CDR2 SNEGSKA (reference sequence). The CDR3 contains 13 residues. The CDR3 coding sequence is TGCAGTGCTACAGACAGGGAAGTCTACGAGCAGTACTTC. It is translated as CSATDREVYEQYF.

This clonotype appeared many times. The rearrangement links TRBV12-3 or TRBV12-4 to TRBJ1-1; D call uncertain. The CDR3 covers 14 residues. V lost 8 bases and J lost 1, with 14 bases in between. The CDR3 DNA is TGTGCCAGCTCCCCTTCAGGTCGGAACACTGAAGCTTTCTTT. It specifies CASSPSGRNTEAFF.

J is TRBJ2-7 and V is TRBV7-8, with D perhaps given as TRBD1 or TRBD2 (5 bases each). V was trimmed by 0 bases and J by 7 bases, leaving 13 bases between them. This CDR3 is 14 amino acids long. CDR1 is SGHVS and CDR2 is FQNEAQ in the germline V gene. The CDR3 nucleotides read TGTGCCAGCAGCTTAGCCGGGACGGTGCAAGAGCAGTACTTC. The encoded protein is CASSLAGTVQEQYF.

This clonotype was counted between two and nine times. The chain couples TRBV30 to TRBJ2-5, with 9 bases fitting TRBD1. Trimming at V came to 0 bases and at J to 5 bases, leaving 7 bases not matched to a gene. This CDR3 spans 15 amino acids. The germline V gene encodes CDR1 GTSNPN and CDR2 SVGIG (reference sequence). CDR3 in DNA: TGTGCCTGGAGTGTATCGACAGGGGGACGTGAGACCCAGTACTTC. It translates to CAWSVSTGGRETQYF.

In its sample, this clonotype was seen many times. This chain links TRBV7-2 with TRBJ1-6; 8 nucleotides line up with TRBD1. Germline V gene data show CDR1 as SGHTA and CDR2 as FQGNSA. CDR3 length: 16 amino acids. V lost 5 bases to trimming and J lost 9 bases; unmatched junction nucleotides: 12. The CDR3 here is CASSPIGTGGGSPLHF. As DNA, the CDR3 is TGTGCCAGCAGCCCCATCGGGACAGGTGGTGGTTCACCCCTCCACTTT.

This clonotype occurred many times. The genes are TRBV12-3 or TRBV12-4 and TRBJ1-1; 7 nucleotides line up with TRBD1. The CDR3 loop spans 14 amino acids. Trimming took 5 bases from V and 1 from J; bases not matched to a gene: 4. Written as DNA, the CDR3 is TGTGCCAGCAGTAACAGGGGTACGAACACTGAAGCTTTCTTT. Protein product: CASSNRGTNTEAFF.

This clonotype was seen more than once but under ten times. The chain recombines TRBV20-1 with TRBJ2-1; D is possibly TRBD2 (6 bases). This CDR3 is 14 amino acids long. Germline V gene sequence: CDR1 DFQATT, CDR2 SNEGSKA (reference sequence). V gave up 6 bases and J gave up 0 bases, with 12 bases separating them. In nucleotides, the CDR3 is TGCAGTGCACCTACTAGCAGCTCCTACAATGAGCAGTTCTTC. Its protein product is CSAPTSSSYNEQFF.

J is TRBJ2-3 and V is TRBV6-6, with 9 bases that match TRBD2. This CDR3 has 15 amino acids. CDR1 and CDR2 (germline): MNHNY, SVGAGI (reference sequence). The V segment lost 7 bases and the J segment 3 bases; nucleotides outside the gene matches: 8. This chain's CDR3 is CASTNVAGVTDTQYF. CDR3 coding DNA: TGTGCCAGCACCAACGTAGCGGGGGTTACAGATACGCAGTATTTT.

Only a few counts were recorded for this clonotype. The chain carries TRBV16 and TRBJ2-1; D is perhaps TRBD1 (5 bases). Per germline, CDR1 KGHSY and CDR2 FQNENV. The CDR3 is 13 amino acids. Trimming stripped 0 bases from V and 9 bases from J, with 9 bases between. The CDR3 here is CASSQSRQTEQFF. In DNA form, the CDR3 reads TGTGCCAGCAGCCAATCCCGACAGACTGAGCAGTTCTTC.

The rearrangement joins TRBV29-1 to TRBJ2-3; D might be TRBD2 (5 bases). Per germline, CDR1 SQVTM and CDR2 ANQGSEA. Deletions cut 8 bases from V and 0 bases from J, with 15 bases between. This CDR3 spans 14 amino acids. The CDR3 DNA reads as TGCAGCTCCGCTCGAGGGTCCAGCACAGATACGCAGTATTTT. This gives the protein CSSARGSSTDTQYF.

There are a few counts of this clonotype. The rearrangement joins TRBV20-1 to TRBJ2-7; TRBD1 matches at 7 bases. Germline CDR1 reads DFQATT; CDR2 reads SNEGSKA (reference sequence). V gave up 5 bases and J gave up 2 bases; unmatched junction bases: 9. The CDR3 extends over 14 amino acids. The DNA of the CDR3 is TGCAGTGCTCAATACCGGGACAGCCCCTACGAGCAGTACTTC. Translation gives CSAQYRDSPYEQYF.

The chain joins TRBV6-6 to TRBJ2-2, with 7 positions matching TRBD1. The CDR3 contains 13 residues. Trimming removed 5 bases from V and 5 bases from J; junction bases left unmatched: 2. CDR1 and CDR2 (germline): MNHNY, SVGAGI (reference sequence). Here the CDR3 reads CASSNRGTGELFF. For the CDR3, the DNA is TGTGCCAGCAGTAACAGGGGAACCGGGGAGCTGTTTTTT.